Shown below are 29 T cell receptor beta chains from a single sample sequenced in a study of OX40 agonist ivuxolimab in advanced cancers. Produced via immunoSEQ multiplex PCR; TCRdb's table is partial and in-frame only. The sample carries 95,000 to 150,000 clones, around 93% recorded once. Sequenced here: CD4+ or CD8+ T cells sorted from blood, sampled in a trial of the OX40 agonist ivuxolimab. The receptors were gathered from an adult with an advanced solid tumor such as melanoma, head and neck, liver or kidney cancer.

The chain uses TRBV25-1 and TRBJ2-7, with D perhaps being TRBD1 or TRBD2 (7 bases each). CDR3 length equals 14 residues. Germline lookup yields CDR1 MGHDK and CDR2 SYGVNS. Trimming cost V 3 bases and J 2 bases, with 11 bases left between them. CDR3 DNA: TGTGCCAGCAGTGATCAGGGGGGGCCCTACGAGCAGTACTTC. As protein: CASSDQGGPYEQYF.

This chain joins TRBV5-8 and TRBJ2-6; unclear D gene. Per germline, CDR1 SGHTS and CDR2 YDEGEE. Trimming took off 4 bases at V and 0 bases at J, with 5 bases between the two ends. The CDR3 is made up of 14 amino acids. The CDR3, as DNA: TGTGCCAGCAGCCAAGACTCTGGGGCCAACGTCCTGACTTTC. Its translation: CASSQDSGANVLTF.

V is TRBV5-1 and J is TRBJ2-7; D perhaps matches TRBD2 (5 bases). CDR1 is SGHRS, CDR2 YFSETQ, per germline. This CDR3 is 10 amino acids long. This CDR3 reads CAGSSYEQYF. The DNA of the CDR3 is TGCGCTGGGAGCTCCTACGAGCAGTACTTC.

The CDR3 region has the DNA TGTGCCAGCTCAGCCAAAGGGGACGAGCAGTACTTC. Its translation: CASSAKGDEQYF. The gene calls are TRBV18 and TRBJ2-5, with D possibly TRBD1 on 5 matching bases. TRBJ2-7 matches the DNA end more closely, so the J call is doubtful. Germline assignment: CDR1 KGHSH and CDR2 LQKENI. The CDR3 has 12 amino acids.

CDR3 bases: TGTGCCACCCACGGGGGGGACAGACCCTACGAGCAGTACTTC. This translates into CATHGGDRPYEQYF. V gene TRBV10-3 combines with J gene TRBJ2-7, with D possibly TRBD2 on 8 matching bases. CDR1 ENHRY and CDR2 SYGVKD come from the germline V gene. This CDR3 is built from 14 residues. V was cut by 10 bases and J by 2 bases, with 18 bases left in between.

The chain employs TRBV2 and TRBJ2-7, with a possible D match to TRBD2 (6 bases). The CDR3 is 13 residues long. CDR1 and CDR2 from the germline V gene are SNHLY and FYNNEI. Deletions cut 7 bases from V and 6 bases from J, with 16 bases between. This CDR3 reads CASKAGPPAEQYF. The CDR3 DNA follows: TGTGCCAGCAAGGCGGGGCCCCCCGCCGAGCAGTACTTC.

The V gene is TRBV5-1, the J gene TRBJ2-7; a possible D gene is TRBD1 (5 bases). Trimming took 1 base from V and 2 from J, leaving 13 bases between them. This CDR3 spans 15 amino acids. Per germline, CDR1 SGHRS and CDR2 YFSETQ. CDR3 sequence reads: CASSLIGEGPYEQYF. CDR3 in DNA: TGCGCCAGCAGCTTGATAGGGGAAGGACCCTACGAGCAGTACTTC.

The chain carries TRBV7-6 and TRBJ1-3; a possible D gene is TRBD1 (6 bases). Germline loops: CDR1 SGHVS, CDR2 FNYEAQ. The V end lost 5 bases, the J end lost 2 bases, and 16 bases lay between the germline ends. This CDR3 has 16 residues. The DNA for the CDR3 is TGTGCCAGCAGCGCCGCCTCCAGGGGAACTGGAAACACCATATATTTT. Its protein is CASSAASRGTGNTIYF.

This chain links TRBV30 with TRBJ2-2; 9 bases match TRBD1. The germline V gene has CDR1 GTSNPN and CDR2 SVGIG (reference sequence). V dropped 4 bases and J dropped 4; count of bases not matched to a gene: 7. The CDR3 has 15 amino acids. The CDR3 spells CAWIKGQGPTGELFF. The DNA for the CDR3 is TGTGCCTGGATCAAGGGACAGGGACCCACCGGGGAGCTGTTTTTT.

V and J are TRBV16 and TRBJ2-1; 10 bases line up with TRBD2. The V and J ends lost 2 bases and 8 bases, in that order; junction bases with no gene match: 9. Germline CDR1 reads KGHSY; CDR2 reads FQNENV. This CDR3 has 16 residues. The CDR3 DNA reads as TGTGCCAGCAGCCAAAGGAGCGGGAGGGCCGCCCATGAGCAGTTCTTC. This sequence encodes CASSQRSGRAAHEQFF.

This clone was seen just once. The chain carries TRBV7-8 and TRBJ2-5; possible D gene TRBD2, 5 bases. The CDR3 is 14 residues long. CDR1 and CDR2 (germline): SGHVS, FQNEAQ. Trimming cost V 2 bases and J 5 bases, with 12 bases left between them. The DNA for the CDR3 is TGTGCCAGCAGCTTACCCGGGAAGTCGGAGACCCAGTACTTC. Encoded protein: CASSLPGKSETQYF.

The chain uses TRBV5-4 and TRBJ2-1; the match to TRBD2 covers 14 bases. Germline V CDR1 and CDR2: SGHNT, YYREEE (reference sequence). J lost 4 bases, V lost 4 bases, and 10 bases had no gene match. The CDR3 is 18 residues long. DNA of the CDR3: TGTGCCAGCAGCACAGGGACTAGCGGGGGTTATATTTACAATGAGCAGTTCTTC. Its translation: CASSTGTSGGYIYNEQFF.

The CDR3 DNA reads TGCGCCAGCAGTTTGAGAGGGAGGGCCGCAGATACGCAGTATTTT. As protein: CASSLRGRAADTQYF. The genes are TRBV5-1 and TRBJ2-3, with 7 bases that match TRBD2. V shed 5 bases and J 4 bases; nucleotides not matched to a gene: 10. This CDR3 is built from 15 residues. Looked up from germline, CDR1 is SGHRS and CDR2 is YFSETQ.

V and J are TRBV9 and TRBJ2-5; 8 bases agree with TRBD2. Germline CDR1 reads SGDLS; CDR2 reads YYNGEE. The CDR3 consists of 15 residues. Germline trimming cut 0 bases from V and 3 bases from J; bases unmatched to any gene: 4. CDR3: CASSVDGGAKETQYF. CDR3 coding DNA: TGTGCCAGCAGCGTAGACGGGGGGGCTAAAGAGACCCAGTACTTC.

The genes are TRBV30 and TRBJ2-3, with 12 bases fitting TRBD2. The germline V gene has CDR1 GTSNPN and CDR2 SVGIG (reference sequence). V dropped 5 bases and J dropped 4; count of bases not matched to a gene: 4. The CDR3 consists of 14 residues. The CDR3 protein is CAWGLAGGPDTQYF. CDR3 in DNA: TGTGCCTGGGGGCTAGCGGGAGGGCCAGATACGCAGTATTTT. The complete variable domain, with remaining parts taken from reference TRBV30 and TRBJ2-3, reads SQTIHQWPATLVQPVGSPLSLECTVEGTSNPNLYWYRQAAGRGLQLLFYSVGIGQISSEVPQNLSASRPQDRQFILSSKKLLLSDSGFYLCAWGLAGGPDTQYFGPGTRLTVL.

The chain carries TRBV4-2 and TRBJ2-3; TRBD2 aligns across 13 bases. Germline V gene sequence: CDR1 LGHNA, CDR2 YNFKEQ. CDR3 length: 21 amino acids. V shed 4 bases, J shed 4 bases, and the junction held 20 bases outside the gene matches. CDR3 in amino acids: CASSRGIGLAGEGAPPDTQYF. The CDR3 coding sequence is TGTGCCAGCAGCCGAGGAATAGGACTAGCGGGAGAGGGGGCCCCTCCAGATACGCAGTATTTT.

The chain recombines TRBV6-1 with TRBJ1-5, with 7 positions matching TRBD1. Germline CDR1 and CDR2: MNHNS and SASEGT. Trimming at V came to 2 bases and at J to 6 bases, leaving 4 bases not matched to a gene. CDR3 length equals 14 residues. The CDR3 protein is CASSESQGGQPQHF. CDR3 bases: TGTGCCAGCAGTGAAAGTCAGGGGGGTCAGCCCCAGCATTTT.

This clone occurred once. The rearrangement links TRBV27 to TRBJ1-5; the D gene is possibly TRBD1 (6 bases). The CDR3 is 13 amino acids. From germline, CDR1 is MNHEY and CDR2 SMNVEV (reference sequence). V lost 6 bases to trimming and J lost 2 bases, with 8 bases between them. The chain's CDR3 is CASSTGRNQPQHF. The CDR3 DNA is TGTGCCAGCAGCACAGGGCGCAATCAGCCCCAGCATTTT.

The CDR3 is CASSLFTGELFF. The CDR3 DNA follows: TGTGCCAGCAGTTTATTCACCGGGGAGCTGTTTTTT. The chain carries TRBV28 and TRBJ2-2; D is undetermined. From germline, CDR1 is MDHEN and CDR2 SYDVKM. V lost 1 base and J lost 4, with 1 base in between. This CDR3 contains 12 residues.

The rearrangement links TRBV18 to TRBJ1-4; D remains unclear. The V gene's germline CDR1 is KGHSH and CDR2 LQKENI. V shed 3 bases and J shed 8 bases, with 10 bases lying between them. The CDR3 extends over 13 amino acids. The CDR3 coding sequence is TGTGCCAGCTCACCGAGGGTGGGAGAAAAACTGTTTTTT. Protein: CASSPRVGEKLFF.

This chain connects TRBV5-5 to TRBJ2-7; D not resolved. CDR3 length: 16 residues. From germline, CDR1 is SGHKS and CDR2 YYEKEE (reference sequence). Trimming cost V 4 bases and J 3 bases, with 20 bases left between them. The CDR3 nucleotides read TGTGCCAGCAGCCCTACGGGTGGGCAGGCTAACTACGAGCAGTACTTC. It translates to CASSPTGGQANYEQYF.

The chain has TRBV5-4 and TRBJ2-1; tentatively, D is TRBD2 (5 bases). The V gene lost 3 bases and the J gene lost 7 bases, with 8 bases spanning the gap. From germline, CDR1 is SGHNT and CDR2 YYREEE (reference sequence). The CDR3 extends over 12 amino acids. Here the CDR3 reads CASSWEPNEQFF. CDR3 coding DNA: TGTGCCAGCAGCTGGGAGCCGAATGAGCAGTTCTTC.

The V call is TRBV11-3, the J call TRBJ2-2; D is ambiguous. The CDR3 contains 11 residues. V dropped 3 bases and J dropped 7 bases, with 3 bases sitting between them. The germline gives CDR1 SGHNT, CDR2 YENEEA. The CDR3 sequence: CASSFLGELFF. CDR3 sequence (DNA): TGTGCCAGCAGCTTCCTCGGGGAGCTGTTTTTT.

The genes are TRBV27 and TRBJ1-3; D not resolved. Per the germline V gene, CDR1 is MNHEY and CDR2 is SMNVEV (reference sequence). CDR3 length equals 14 residues. V shed 0 bases and J shed 4 bases, with 7 bases lying between them. CDR3 nucleotide sequence: TGTGCCAGCAGTTTATCACGATTCGGAAACACCATATATTTT. Translating gives CASSLSRFGNTIYF.

The chain couples TRBV18 to TRBJ2-3; the D is unclear. The CDR3 has 14 amino acids. The V gene lost 2 bases and the J gene lost 2 bases, with 8 bases spanning the gap. Germline V gene sequence: CDR1 KGHSH, CDR2 LQKENI. The CDR3 DNA reads TGTGCCAGCTCACCAGGAATACTCACAGATACGCAGTATTTT. This translates into CASSPGILTDTQYF.

This clone was recorded only once. The rearrangement links TRBV6-5 to TRBJ1-2; TRBD1 aligns across 10 bases. V was pared by 0 bases and J by 4 bases, with 2 bases of the junction left unmatched. CDR1 and CDR2 from the germline V gene are MNHEY and SVGAGI. The length of the CDR3 is 15 residues. CDR3 nucleotide sequence: TGTGCCAGCAGTTACTCGACAGGGGGCAGCTATGGCTACACCTTC. It yields the protein CASSYSTGGSYGYTF.

The chain couples TRBV19 to TRBJ2-7; no firm D call. Germline values: CDR1 LNHDA, CDR2 SQIVND (reference sequence). V was pared by 7 bases and J by 0 bases, with 19 bases between. This CDR3 contains 16 residues. For the CDR3, the DNA is TGTGCCAGTACCCCCGGTCCGGACCCTGGCTCCTACGAGCAGTACTTC. It translates to CASTPGPDPGSYEQYF.

This sequence joins TRBV2 and TRBJ1-5; 7 nucleotides agree with TRBD1. Germline values: CDR1 SNHLY, CDR2 FYNNEI. V lost 8 bases to trimming and J lost 2 bases; unmatched junction nucleotides: 9. CDR3 size: 15 residues. The CDR3 DNA reads as TGTGCCAGCGGTGGGGACAGTCTGGGCAATCAGCCCCAGCATTTT. Protein product: CASGGDSLGNQPQHF.

This chain connects TRBV14 to TRBJ1-5; 7 nucleotides match TRBD1. This CDR3 has 14 amino acids. After removal of 5 bases from V and 4 bases from J, the junction contained 5 bases not matched to a gene. Per germline, CDR1 SGHDN and CDR2 FVKESK. CDR3 region: CASSTGQNNQPQHF. Here the CDR3 DNA reads TGTGCCAGCAGCACGGGACAGAATAATCAGCCCCAGCATTTT. Based on the CDR3 plus reference TRBV14 and TRBJ1-5, the full variable domain is EAGVTQFPSHSVIEKGQTVTLRCDPISGHDNLYWYRRVMGKEIKFLLHFVKESKQDESGMPNNRFLAERTGGTYSTLKVQPAELEDSGVYFCASSTGQNNQPQHFGDGTRLSIL.